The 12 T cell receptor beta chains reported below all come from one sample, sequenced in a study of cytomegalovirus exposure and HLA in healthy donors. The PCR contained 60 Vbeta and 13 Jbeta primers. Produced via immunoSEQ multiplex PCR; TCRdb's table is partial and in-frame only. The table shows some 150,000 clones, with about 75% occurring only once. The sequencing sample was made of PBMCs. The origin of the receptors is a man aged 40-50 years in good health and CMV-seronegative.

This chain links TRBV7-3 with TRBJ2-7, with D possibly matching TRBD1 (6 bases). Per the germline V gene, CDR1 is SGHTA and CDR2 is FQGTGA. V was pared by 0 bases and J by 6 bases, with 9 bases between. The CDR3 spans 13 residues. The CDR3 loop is CASSLTMGAEQYF. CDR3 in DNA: TGTGCCAGCAGCTTAACGATGGGGGCCGAGCAGTACTTC.

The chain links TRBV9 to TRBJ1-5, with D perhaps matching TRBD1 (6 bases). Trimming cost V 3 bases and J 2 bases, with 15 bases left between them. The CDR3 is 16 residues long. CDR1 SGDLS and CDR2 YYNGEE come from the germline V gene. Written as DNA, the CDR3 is TGTGCCAGCAGCGGGGGGCACACGACGGGCAATCAGCCCCAGCATTTT. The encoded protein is CASSGGHTTGNQPQHF. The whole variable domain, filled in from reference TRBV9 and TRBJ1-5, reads DSGVTQTPKHLITATGQRVTLRCSPRSGDLSVYWYQQSLDQGLQFLIQYYNGEERAKGNILERFSAQQFPDLHSELNLSSLELGDSALYFCASSGGHTTGNQPQHFGDGTRLSIL.

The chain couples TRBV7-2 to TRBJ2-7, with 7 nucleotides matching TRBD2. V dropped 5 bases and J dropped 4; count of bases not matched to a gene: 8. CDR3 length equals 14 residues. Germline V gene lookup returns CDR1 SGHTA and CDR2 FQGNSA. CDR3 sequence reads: CASSGTTDGYEQYF. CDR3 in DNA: TGTGCCAGCAGCGGGACTACCGATGGATACGAGCAGTACTTC.

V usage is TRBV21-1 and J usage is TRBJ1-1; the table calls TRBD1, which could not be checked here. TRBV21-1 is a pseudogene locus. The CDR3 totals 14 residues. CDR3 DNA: TGTGCCAGCAGCAAAGCGGGCTTGACGACTGAAGCTTTCTTT. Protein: CASSKAGLTTEAFF.

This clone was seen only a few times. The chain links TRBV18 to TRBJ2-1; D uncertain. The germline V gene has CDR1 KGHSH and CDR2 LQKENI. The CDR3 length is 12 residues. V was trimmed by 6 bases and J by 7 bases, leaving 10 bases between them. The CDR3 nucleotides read TGTGCCAGCTCCCGTGGCGGAAATGAGCAGTTCTTC. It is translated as CASSRGGNEQFF.

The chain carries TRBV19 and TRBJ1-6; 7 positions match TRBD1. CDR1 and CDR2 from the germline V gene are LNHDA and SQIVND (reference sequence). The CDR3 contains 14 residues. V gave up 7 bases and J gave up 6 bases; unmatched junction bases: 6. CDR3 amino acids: CASNRDSSNSPLHF. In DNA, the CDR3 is TGTGCCAGTAACAGGGACAGTTCTAATTCACCCCTCCACTTT.

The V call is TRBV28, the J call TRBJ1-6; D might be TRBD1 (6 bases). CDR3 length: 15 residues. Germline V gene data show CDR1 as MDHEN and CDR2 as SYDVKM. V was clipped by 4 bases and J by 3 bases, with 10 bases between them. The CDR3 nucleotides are TGTGCCAGCAGTTCAGGGGAAGTCTATAATTCACCCCTCCACTTT. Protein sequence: CASSSGEVYNSPLHF. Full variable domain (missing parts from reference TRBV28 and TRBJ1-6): DVKVTQSSRYLVKRTGEKVFLECVQDMDHENMFWYRQDPGLGLRLIYFSYDVKMKEKGDIPEGYSVSREKKERFSLILESASTNQTSMYLCASSSGEVYNSPLHFGNGTRLTVT.

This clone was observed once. The CDR3 DNA follows: TGTGCCAGCAGCAGGGGGGGGCTACTTCGGAACAATGAGCAGTTCTTC. Translating it yields CASSRGGLLRNNEQFF. The rearrangement joins TRBV7-2 to TRBJ2-1; D is perhaps TRBD2 (7 bases). Germline CDR1 SGHTA, CDR2 FQGNSA. V gave up 5 bases and J gave up 5 bases, with 19 bases separating them. The CDR3 has 16 amino acids.

The CDR3 sequence is CASSFSGGVVYNEQFF. The CDR3 bases are TGTGCCAGCAGTTTCTCCGGCGGGGTAGTTTACAATGAGCAGTTCTTC. The gene calls are TRBV28 and TRBJ2-1, with D maybe TRBD2 (6 bases). Germline assignment: CDR1 MDHEN and CDR2 SYDVKM. With 3 bases removed from V and 4 bases from J, the gap between germline ends came to 16 bases. This CDR3 is built from 16 residues. The full variable domain, in which reference TRBV28 and TRBJ2-1 provide the parts outside the CDR3, is DVKVTQSSRYLVKRTGEKVFLECVQDMDHENMFWYRQDPGLGLRLIYFSYDVKMKEKGDIPEGYSVSREKKERFSLILESASTNQTSMYLCASSFSGGVVYNEQFFGPGTRLTVL.

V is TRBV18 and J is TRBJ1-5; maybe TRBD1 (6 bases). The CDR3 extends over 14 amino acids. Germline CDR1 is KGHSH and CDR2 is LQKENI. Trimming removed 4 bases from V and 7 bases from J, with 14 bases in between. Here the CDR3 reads CASSQQGAGQPQHF. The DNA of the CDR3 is TGTGCCAGCTCACAACAGGGTGCAGGGCAGCCCCAGCATTTT.

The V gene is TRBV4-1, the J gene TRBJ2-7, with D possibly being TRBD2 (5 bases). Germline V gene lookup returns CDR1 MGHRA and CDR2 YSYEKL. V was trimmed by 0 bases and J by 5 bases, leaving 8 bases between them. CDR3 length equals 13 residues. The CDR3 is CASSQERVHEQYF. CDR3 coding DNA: TGCGCCAGCAGCCAAGAGAGGGTGCACGAGCAGTACTTC.

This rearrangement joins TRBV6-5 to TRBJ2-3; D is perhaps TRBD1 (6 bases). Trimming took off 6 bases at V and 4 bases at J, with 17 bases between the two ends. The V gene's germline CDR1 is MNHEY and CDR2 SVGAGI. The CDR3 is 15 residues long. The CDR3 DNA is TGTGCCAGCAGCCCTGGGGGCATCATCTCAGATACGCAGTATTTT. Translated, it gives CASSPGGIISDTQYF.